The sequence of this TCR beta chain was determined in a study of T-cell reconstitution after alpha-beta-depleted transplantation in children. This sample's TCRbeta library carried unique molecular identifier barcodes. TCRdb re-called the PCR reads through MiXCR, storing one row per CDR3 protein. The table lists about 160,000 distinct CDR3 sequences, 11% of them singletons, with 13% in the top ten. This clonotype turned up a few times. Its specificity is unknown. CDR1 is SNHLY and CDR2 is FYNNEI in the germline V gene. Deletions cut 7 bases from V and 4 bases from J, with 13 bases between. The CDR3 is made up of 13 amino acids. Study findings and constraints: T-cell counts and diversity at one year following transplant were attributed mainly to newly produced T cells. Reported findings indicate that, about two months after transplant, alpha-beta T cells came from several hundred expanded clones, which were derived from non-depleted graft cells.

The source is a boy aged 2 to 10 with acute myeloid leukemia, due to receive a stem cell transplant. The sequencing used PBMCs, collected before TCRalphabeta/CD19-depleted stem cell transplant. The V call is TRBV2, the J call TRBJ1-2, with TRBD1 as a possible D gene (5 bases). CDR3: CASIGGGVYGYTF. The CDR3 nucleotides read TGTGCCAGCATAGGTGGGGGAGTCTATGGCTACACCTTC.